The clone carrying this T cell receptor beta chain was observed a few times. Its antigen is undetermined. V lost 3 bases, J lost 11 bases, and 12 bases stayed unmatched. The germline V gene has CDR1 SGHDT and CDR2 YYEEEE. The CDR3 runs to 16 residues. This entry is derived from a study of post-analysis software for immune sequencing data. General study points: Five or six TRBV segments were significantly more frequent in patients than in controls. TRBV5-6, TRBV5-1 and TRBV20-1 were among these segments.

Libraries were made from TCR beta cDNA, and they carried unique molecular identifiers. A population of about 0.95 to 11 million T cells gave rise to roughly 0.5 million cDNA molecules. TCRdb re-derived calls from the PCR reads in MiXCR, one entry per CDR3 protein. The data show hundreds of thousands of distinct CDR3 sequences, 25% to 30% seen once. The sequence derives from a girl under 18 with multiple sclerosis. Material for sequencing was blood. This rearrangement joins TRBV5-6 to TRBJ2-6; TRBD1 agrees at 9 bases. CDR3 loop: CASSYIGTGRRDVLTF. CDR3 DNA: TGTGCCAGCAGCTACATCGGGACAGGGCGTCGAGACGTCCTGACTTTC.